This entry describes one T cell receptor beta chain. Its antigen remains unidentified. Per-base quality was not reported, and no clone a single base away is much larger than it. This entry is derived from a study of blood T cell repertoires in COVID-19 (dated by TCRdb to 2019 to 2021). As for the study more broadly: Samples from collaborators originated in the United States, Italy and Spain and spanned both the acute and convalescent phases of COVID-19. Nearly every sample came with metadata listing a de-identified subject ID, COVID-19 status, age in years and sex. Where available, HLA class I and class II types were obtained from metadata supplied by the sample provider rather than from assay-based typing. The prospective study material was composed of cDNA or gDNA derived from T cells, B-cell-depleted T cells, or PBMCs. The repertoires were made available in a free public database intended to serve as a resource for research on the immune response to SARS-CoV-2. The samples were drawn from the first 160 participants of the ongoing ImmuneRACE study and from 1,200 or so subjects provided by 6 global collaborators. Subjects who had been exposed to COVID-19, were actively infected with it, or had recovered from it provided the deeply sampled blood TCRbeta repertoires that made up the dataset.

The paper's findings and limits, for the study overall: Clinical and demographic metadata were provided uncurated, with the amount varying by source and participant.

The immunoSEQ Assay, a bias-controlled multiplex PCR, was used to amplify TCRbeta CDR3 regions from genomic DNA. The authors' analysis ran thus. The number of nucleated cells in each sample was estimated by amplification of reference gene primers within the assay. To quantify the absolute abundance of each unique TCRbeta CDR3 rearrangement, sequence reads were collapsed and filtered. For each sample, productive Simpson clonality was calculated as the square root of Simpson's diversity index over productive rearrangements. Sourced from immuneACCESS, this table was stored by TCRdb with only in-frame sequences that have V and J called. A share of the clones is absent; for the studies checked, an unresolved V gene accounts for under half, and the remainder has no known explanation. For V, J and clone size, that table is used; D and trimming come from the DNA. The sample yields fewer than 400,000 clones; 85% to 90% were counted once. Around 9.3% of the sample goes to the ten largest clones.

In the prospective study, participants were roughly 18 to 100 years old, resided in about two dozen geographic areas of the United States, and were enrolled through a virtual design. Cohort assignment in the prospective study relied on participant-reported clinical history from a screening survey and a study questionnaire. Recovered participants in ImmuneRACE Cohort 3 were defined as having two consecutive negative NP/OP PCR tests, clearance from a healthcare professional, or resolution of symptoms. In the prospective study, mobile phlebotomists collected whole blood, serum and a nasopharyngeal or oropharyngeal swab from each participant. Prospective study participants could optionally give additional blood draws and questionnaires over an approximately 2-month period. Before DNA extraction, prospective study blood samples were shipped either frozen or at room temperature. Sequencing used PBMCs or T cells enriched from blood (not recorded which). The sequence was collected from a woman in her forties or fifties who had recovered from COVID-19.

At the DNA level, the sequence is TGTGCCTGGAGTGTAGTGGACAGCAACACCGGGGAGCTGTTTTTT. It codes for CAWSVVDSNTGELFF. The V gene is TRBV30 and the J gene is TRBJ2-2; TRBD1 could be the D gene, as 6 bases match. The CDR3 has 15 amino acids, counting the end cysteine and phenylalanine. Just the 45-base CDR3 DNA is kept, in frame starting at base 1. CDR1 is given as GTSNPN and CDR2 as SVGIG, both from the germline V gene (reference sequence). V loses 0 bases, J loses 2 bases, and the germline ends lie 10 bases apart.